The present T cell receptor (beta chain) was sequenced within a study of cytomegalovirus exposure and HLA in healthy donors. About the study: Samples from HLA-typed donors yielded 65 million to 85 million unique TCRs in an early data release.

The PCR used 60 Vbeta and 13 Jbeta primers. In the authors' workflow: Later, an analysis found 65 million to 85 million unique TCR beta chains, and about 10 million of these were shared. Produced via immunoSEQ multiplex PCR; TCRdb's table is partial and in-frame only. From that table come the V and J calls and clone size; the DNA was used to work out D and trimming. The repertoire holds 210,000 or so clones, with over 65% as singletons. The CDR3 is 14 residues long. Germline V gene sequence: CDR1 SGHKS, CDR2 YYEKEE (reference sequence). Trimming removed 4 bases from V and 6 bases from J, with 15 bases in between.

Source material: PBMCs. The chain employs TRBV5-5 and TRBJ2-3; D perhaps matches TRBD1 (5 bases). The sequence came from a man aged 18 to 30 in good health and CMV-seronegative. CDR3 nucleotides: TGTGCCAGCAGCCCACCCCGACCAGGGGATACGCAGTATTTT. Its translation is CASSPPRPGDTQYF. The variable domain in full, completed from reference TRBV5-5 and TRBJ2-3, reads DAGVTQSPTHLIKTRGQQVTLRCSPISGHKSVSWYQQVLGQGPQFIFQYYEKEERGRGNFPDRFSARQFPNYSSELNVNALLLGDSALYLCASSPPRPGDTQYFGPGTRLTVL.